A selection of T cell receptor beta chains follows, all from one sample in a study of spatial heterogeneity in lung cancer. Each CDR3 protein gets one entry after TCRdb re-called the 5' RACE reads with MiXCR. The sample lists 20,000 to 25,000 distinct CDR3 sequences, roughly 10% occurring once. Sequencing was performed on lung tumor tissue, taken at surgery. These TCRs come from a male donor with early-stage non-small cell lung cancer. CDR3s include the opening cysteine and the closing phenylalanine or tryptophan. The order of the fields is D gene, J gene, CDR3 length, V gene, clone size, CDR3 protein, CDR3 DNA. D genes are given only for firm matches. Clone size appears in some rows only: once, few, many, or a class for an expanded clone.

d_call: NA
j_call: TRBJ2-7
cdr3_length: 14
v_call: TRBV6-2/TRBV6-3
clone_size: many
cdr3_aa: CASSYPTPSYEQYF
cdr3_nt: TGTGCCAGCAGTTACCCCACCCCCTCCTACGAGCAGTACTTC

d_call: TRBD1
j_call: TRBJ1-6
cdr3_length: 13
v_call: TRBV20-1
clone_size: many
cdr3_aa: CSAMGQNNSPLHF
cdr3_nt: TGCAGTGCGATGGGACAGAACAATTCACCCCTCCACTTT

d_call: TRBD1
j_call: TRBJ2-7
cdr3_length: 15
v_call: TRBV28
clone_size: NA
cdr3_aa: CASTATFRGLAEQYF
cdr3_nt: TGTGCCAGCACCGCGACCTTCAGGGGGTTAGCGGAGCAGTACTTC

d_call: TRBD1
j_call: TRBJ2-2
cdr3_length: 14
v_call: TRBV2
clone_size: many
cdr3_aa: CASLTGINTGELFF
cdr3_nt: TGTGCCAGCCTGACAGGGATAAACACCGGGGAGCTGTTTTTT

d_call: TRBD2
j_call: TRBJ2-5
cdr3_length: 14
v_call: TRBV3-1
clone_size: NA
cdr3_aa: CASSSLAGGETQYF
cdr3_nt: TGTGCCAGCAGCTCACTAGCGGGAGGAGAGACCCAGTACTTC

d_call: TRBD1
j_call: TRBJ2-7
cdr3_length: 14
v_call: TRBV5-6
clone_size: NA
cdr3_aa: CASSRGQQPYEQYF
cdr3_nt: TGTGCCAGCAGCAGGGGACAGCAGCCCTACGAGCAGTACTTC

d_call: NA
j_call: TRBJ2-2
cdr3_length: 13
v_call: TRBV29-1
clone_size: medium-sized
cdr3_aa: CSVVVSNTGELFF
cdr3_nt: TGCAGCGTTGTTGTGAGCAACACCGGGGAGCTGTTTTTT

d_call: NA
j_call: TRBJ2-2
cdr3_length: 19
v_call: TRBV11-2
clone_size: many
cdr3_aa: CASSLSFGRPNPNTGELFF
cdr3_nt: TGTGCCAGCAGCTTATCCTTCGGCAGACCGAATCCGAACACCGGGGAGCTGTTTTTT

d_call: TRBD2
j_call: TRBJ2-3
cdr3_length: 16
v_call: TRBV7-2
clone_size: many
cdr3_aa: CASSLLAGGPEDTQYF
cdr3_nt: TGTGCCAGCAGCTTACTAGCGGGAGGGCCCGAAGATACGCAGTATTTT

d_call: TRBD1
j_call: TRBJ1-6
cdr3_length: 15
v_call: TRBV10-3
clone_size: many
cdr3_aa: CAIGVEGQNNSPLHF
cdr3_nt: TGTGCCATCGGTGTTGAGGGACAGAATAATTCACCCCTCCACTTT

d_call: TRBD1
j_call: TRBJ1-1
cdr3_length: 13
v_call: TRBV5-1
clone_size: many
cdr3_aa: CASSHRGPTEAFF
cdr3_nt: TGCGCCAGCAGCCACAGGGGGCCCACTGAAGCTTTCTTT

d_call: NA
j_call: TRBJ2-3
cdr3_length: 15
v_call: TRBV5-1
clone_size: NA
cdr3_aa: CASSLGGQSTDTQYF
cdr3_nt: TGCGCCAGCAGCTTGGGTGGACAGTCCACAGATACGCAGTATTTT

d_call: NA
j_call: TRBJ2-7
cdr3_length: 12
v_call: TRBV5-1
clone_size: many
cdr3_aa: CASSPPPGEQYF
cdr3_nt: TGCGCCAGCAGTCCCCCCCCGGGCGAGCAGTACTTC

d_call: NA
j_call: TRBJ1-4
cdr3_length: 15
v_call: TRBV28
clone_size: many
cdr3_aa: CASSFLGATNEKLFF
cdr3_nt: TGTGCCAGCAGTTTTTTGGGGGCAACTAATGAAAAACTGTTTTTT

d_call: NA
j_call: TRBJ1-4
cdr3_length: 13
v_call: TRBV7-2
clone_size: many
cdr3_aa: CASSLIREEKLFF
cdr3_nt: TGTGCCAGCAGCTTAATTAGGGAAGAAAAACTGTTTTTT

d_call: TRBD2
j_call: TRBJ2-1
cdr3_length: 13
v_call: TRBV6-1
clone_size: few
cdr3_aa: CASSEARGNEQFF
cdr3_nt: TGTGCCAGCAGTGAAGCGCGGGGGAATGAGCAGTTCTTC

d_call: TRBD1
j_call: TRBJ1-2
cdr3_length: 16
v_call: TRBV28
clone_size: many
cdr3_aa: CASSLAGTGGSYGYTF
cdr3_nt: TGTGCCAGCAGTCTAGCCGGGACAGGGGGCTCCTATGGCTACACCTTC

d_call: NA
j_call: TRBJ1-2
cdr3_length: 14
v_call: TRBV28
clone_size: many
cdr3_aa: CASSIRGWDYGYTF
cdr3_nt: TGTGCCAGCAGTATAAGAGGCTGGGACTATGGCTACACCTTC

d_call: TRBD1
j_call: TRBJ2-4
cdr3_length: 14
v_call: TRBV9
clone_size: NA
cdr3_aa: CASSVGTGWDIQYF
cdr3_nt: TGTGCCAGCAGCGTCGGGACAGGGTGGGACATTCAGTACTTC

d_call: TRBD2
j_call: TRBJ2-3
cdr3_length: 15
v_call: TRBV9
clone_size: NA
cdr3_aa: CASSPPGGRGDTQYF
cdr3_nt: TGTGCCAGCAGCCCCCCGGGGGGTCGGGGAGATACGCAGTATTTT

d_call: NA
j_call: TRBJ2-5
cdr3_length: 16
v_call: TRBV28
clone_size: many
cdr3_aa: CASYPGGLVAVETQYF
cdr3_nt: TGTGCCAGTTATCCAGGGGGACTAGTGGCGGTGGAGACCCAGTACTTC

d_call: TRBD2
j_call: TRBJ2-1
cdr3_length: 15
v_call: TRBV7-2
clone_size: few
cdr3_aa: CASSQGLPGYNEQFF
cdr3_nt: TGTGCCAGCAGCCAGGGACTACCGGGCTACAATGAGCAGTTCTTC

d_call: NA
j_call: TRBJ2-6
cdr3_length: 14
v_call: TRBV12-3/TRBV12-4
clone_size: many
cdr3_aa: CASRPRAGANVLTF
cdr3_nt: TGTGCCAGCAGGCCTAGGGCTGGGGCCAACGTCCTGACTTTC

d_call: NA
j_call: TRBJ2-7
cdr3_length: 13
v_call: TRBV7-9
clone_size: many
cdr3_aa: CASSWTSAYEQYF
cdr3_nt: TGTGCCAGCAGCTGGACCTCCGCCTACGAGCAGTACTTC

d_call: NA
j_call: TRBJ2-6
cdr3_length: 20
v_call: TRBV6-6
clone_size: many
cdr3_aa: CASSSVSVALAPYGANVLTF
cdr3_nt: TGTGCCAGCAGCTCGGTCTCTGTGGCACTAGCTCCATACGGGGCCAACGTCCTGACTTTC

d_call: TRBD2
j_call: TRBJ2-2
cdr3_length: 16
v_call: TRBV7-3
clone_size: few
cdr3_aa: CASSSGLAGLTGELFF
cdr3_nt: TGTGCCAGCAGCTCGGGACTAGCGGGTCTCACCGGGGAGCTGTTTTTT

d_call: NA
j_call: TRBJ2-7
cdr3_length: 15
v_call: TRBV20-1
clone_size: few
cdr3_aa: CSADDAGRSIYEQYF
cdr3_nt: TGCAGTGCCGATGACGCGGGCAGGAGCATCTACGAGCAGTACTTC

d_call: NA
j_call: TRBJ2-4
cdr3_length: 16
v_call: TRBV7-2
clone_size: many
cdr3_aa: CASSLGVTLAKNIQYF
cdr3_nt: TGTGCCAGCAGCTTAGGCGTCACACTAGCCAAAAACATTCAGTACTTC

d_call: TRBD1
j_call: TRBJ2-2
cdr3_length: 15
v_call: TRBV28
clone_size: many
cdr3_aa: CASSPRDRNTGELFF
cdr3_nt: TGTGCCAGCAGTCCCCGGGACAGGAACACCGGGGAGCTGTTTTTT

d_call: NA
j_call: TRBJ1-1
cdr3_length: 14
v_call: TRBV28
clone_size: many
cdr3_aa: CASSSAQNWAEAFF
cdr3_nt: TGTGCCAGCAGTTCCGCCCAAAATTGGGCTGAAGCTTTCTTT

d_call: TRBD1
j_call: TRBJ2-1
cdr3_length: 15
v_call: TRBV28
clone_size: many
cdr3_aa: CASFHHRGAGPAEFF
cdr3_nt: TGTGCCAGCTTCCATCACAGGGGTGCCGGCCCGGCGGAGTTCTTC

d_call: NA
j_call: TRBJ2-7
cdr3_length: 11
v_call: TRBV12-3/TRBV12-4
clone_size: NA
cdr3_aa: CASRKGDEQYF
cdr3_nt: TGTGCCAGCCGTAAGGGGGACGAGCAGTACTTC

d_call: NA
j_call: TRBJ2-7
cdr3_length: 14
v_call: TRBV5-1
clone_size: few
cdr3_aa: CASSHGTTSYEQYF
cdr3_nt: TGCGCCAGCAGCCACGGGACAACTTCTTACGAGCAGTACTTC

d_call: TRBD1
j_call: TRBJ2-5
cdr3_length: 13
v_call: TRBV9
clone_size: many
cdr3_aa: CASSPGQGQTQYF
cdr3_nt: TGTGCCAGCAGCCCCGGACAGGGGCAGACCCAGTACTTC

d_call: NA
j_call: TRBJ2-2
cdr3_length: 16
v_call: TRBV6-5
clone_size: many
cdr3_aa: CASTYLGTINTGELFF
cdr3_nt: TGTGCCAGCACGTACTTGGGGACAATTAACACCGGGGAGCTGTTTTTT

d_call: NA
j_call: TRBJ2-2
cdr3_length: 17
v_call: TRBV5-1
clone_size: many
cdr3_aa: CASSRTISGPFTGELFF
cdr3_nt: TGCGCCAGCAGCCGGACTATCTCCGGACCCTTCACCGGGGAGCTGTTTTTT

d_call: TRBD2
j_call: TRBJ2-7
cdr3_length: 17
v_call: TRBV10-2
clone_size: many
cdr3_aa: CASTGALGTRGTYEQYF
cdr3_nt: TGCGCCAGCACCGGAGCCCTCGGGACTAGGGGGACCTACGAGCAGTACTTC

d_call: NA
j_call: TRBJ2-5
cdr3_length: 15
v_call: TRBV4-2
clone_size: many
cdr3_aa: CASSAHRGSKETQYF
cdr3_nt: TGTGCCAGCAGCGCACATCGGGGGTCTAAAGAGACCCAGTACTTC

d_call: NA
j_call: TRBJ2-2
cdr3_length: 16
v_call: TRBV24-1
clone_size: few
cdr3_aa: CAKPLRRYRNTGELFF
cdr3_nt: TGTGCCAAACCACTCAGGCGCTATCGTAACACCGGGGAGCTGTTTTTT

d_call: TRBD1
j_call: TRBJ1-1
cdr3_length: 16
v_call: TRBV5-1
clone_size: NA
cdr3_aa: CASSLARDRRNTEAFF
cdr3_nt: TGCGCCAGCAGCTTGGCCAGGGACAGGAGGAACACTGAAGCTTTCTTT

d_call: NA
j_call: TRBJ1-6
cdr3_length: 13
v_call: TRBV14
clone_size: many
cdr3_aa: CASSQVGGSPLHF
cdr3_nt: TGTGCCAGCAGCCAAGTTGGGGGTTCACCCCTCCACTTT

d_call: NA
j_call: TRBJ1-3
cdr3_length: 16
v_call: TRBV18
clone_size: many
cdr3_aa: CASSPRPQISGNTIYF
cdr3_nt: TGTGCCAGCTCACCACGGCCACAAATCTCTGGAAACACCATATATTTT

d_call: NA
j_call: TRBJ2-1
cdr3_length: 14
v_call: TRBV5-1
clone_size: few
cdr3_aa: CASSTGTTYNEQFF
cdr3_nt: TGCGCCAGCAGTACCGGGACAACCTACAATGAGCAGTTCTTC

d_call: TRBD2
j_call: TRBJ2-1
cdr3_length: 15
v_call: TRBV5-1
clone_size: many
cdr3_aa: CASSLAGITYNEQFF
cdr3_nt: TGCGCCAGCAGCTTAGCGGGGATAACCTACAATGAGCAGTTCTTC